What follows are 11 T cell receptor beta chains derived from one specimen sequenced in a study of shared clonotypes between healthy human individuals. Sequencing used immunoSEQ multiplex PCR; TCRdb keeps in-frame clones, though not all of them. The sample comprises more than 2 million clones, over 85% of which are singletons, and 0.1% to 0.15% rests with the top ten. The sequenced sample was naive CD4+ T cells sorted from blood. Subset of the sample: CD45RA+ positively selected. The receptors shown here come from a man younger than 35 in good health.

As to this clone: Other DNA sequences in the sample encode the same CDR3. This chain uses TRBV9 with TRBJ1-5; 8 bases agree with TRBD1. Trimming at V came to 3 bases and at J to 4 bases, leaving 6 bases not matched to a gene. Germline values: CDR1 SGDLS, CDR2 YYNGEE. CDR3 length equals 15 residues. DNA for the CDR3: TGTGCCAGCAGCGCCACAGGGGGAGGGAATCAGCCCCAGCATTTT. Translating it yields CASSATGGGNQPQHF.

The rearrangement joins TRBV6-6 to TRBJ2-1; D is uncertain. CDR1 is MNHNY, CDR2 SVGAGI, per germline (reference sequence). This CDR3 is 15 amino acids long. With 2 bases removed from V and 2 bases from J, the gap between germline ends came to 10 bases. CDR3 sequence: CASSYATVTYNEQFF. In DNA, the CDR3 is TGTGCCAGCAGTTACGCGACGGTAACCTACAATGAGCAGTTCTTC.

The genes are TRBV4-1 and TRBJ1-2, with 9 bases lining up with TRBD1. This CDR3 is 18 amino acids long. The ends lost 6 bases at V and 5 bases at J; junction bases unmatched: 19. The V gene's germline CDR1 is MGHRA and CDR2 YSYEKL. In nucleotides, the CDR3 is TGCGCCAGCAGAGATTACCGGGACAGGGACCGCGGTCTATATGGCTACACCTTC. It codes for CASRDYRDRDRGLYGYTF.

V usage is TRBV5-6 and J usage is TRBJ2-7, with 11 bases that match TRBD2. The germline CDR1 and CDR2 sequences are SGHDT and YYEEEE. V trimming: 0 bases; J trimming: 3 bases; junction bases outside the gene matches: 14. The CDR3 is 19 amino acids. The CDR3 is CASSLDRAFLAGGRYEQYF. The CDR3 region has the DNA TGTGCCAGCAGCTTGGACAGGGCATTTCTAGCGGGGGGCCGCTACGAGCAGTACTTC. The variable domain in full, with the rest retrieved from reference TRBV5-6 and TRBJ2-7, is DAGVTQSPTHLIKTRGQQVTLRCSPKSGHDTVSWYQQALGQGPQFIFQYYEEEERQRGNFPDRFSGHQFPNYSSELNVNALLLGDSALYLCASSLDRAFLAGGRYEQYFGPGTRLTVT.

The J gene is TRBJ2-4, the V gene TRBV4-2; D gene unclear. V shed 3 bases and J shed 9 bases, with 21 bases lying between them. Germline CDR1 is LGHNA and CDR2 is YNFKEQ. This CDR3 is built from 16 residues. CDR3 in DNA: TGTGCCAGCAGCCACCCTCAGGACCCGCCAATAGGCATTCAGTACTTC. The encoded protein is CASSHPQDPPIGIQYF.

In its sample, this clone was seen once. The CDR3 nucleotides read TGTGCCAGCTTTACCGGGACAGGAGACTACGAGCAGTACTTC. The encoded protein is CASFTGTGDYEQYF. The chain uses TRBV28 and TRBJ2-7; 8 nucleotides agree with TRBD1. CDR3 length: 14 residues. Trimming took 8 bases from V and 3 from J; bases not matched to a gene: 9. Germline V gives CDR1 MDHEN, CDR2 SYDVKM.

V usage is TRBV13 and J usage is TRBJ1-1; TRBD1 might be the D (6 bases). The CDR3 consists of 15 residues. V was pared by 4 bases and J by 0 bases, with 12 bases between. Germline CDR1 and CDR2: PRHDT and FYEKMQ (reference sequence). The CDR3 protein is CASSSPGHLNTEAFF. CDR3 coding DNA: TGTGCCAGCAGCTCGCCGGGACATCTGAACACTGAAGCTTTCTTT.

The chain carries TRBV28 and TRBJ1-2; 8 positions agree with TRBD1. This CDR3 is built from 14 residues. J gave up 8 bases and V 5 bases, and 10 bases lay outside the gene matches. Looked up from germline, CDR1 is MDHEN and CDR2 is SYDVKM. This CDR3 reads CASSHGQGLYGYTF. CDR3 DNA: TGTGCCAGCAGTCATGGACAGGGATTGTACGGCTACACCTTC.

Here the CDR3 reads CASSAGTGYEQYF. The CDR3 DNA reads as TGCGCCAGCAGCGCAGGGACTGGGTACGAGCAGTACTTC. The chain combines TRBV5-1 with TRBJ2-7; TRBD2 is a possible D gene (6 bases). With 4 bases removed from V and 4 bases from J, the gap between germline ends came to 12 bases. The CDR3 totals 13 residues. CDR1 is SGHRS and CDR2 is YFSETQ in the germline V gene.

This chain connects TRBV5-1 to TRBJ2-3, with D perhaps TRBD1 or TRBD2 (5 bases each). The CDR3 has 14 residues. V dropped 4 bases and J dropped 5 bases, with 14 bases sitting between them. CDR1 is SGHRS, CDR2 YFSETQ, per germline. In DNA form, the CDR3 reads TGCGCCAGCAGCAGGGACCCCGGAAAAGATACGCAGTATTTT. Its protein is CASSRDPGKDTQYF. Together with reference TRBV5-1 and TRBJ2-3, the CDR3 gives the full variable domain: KAGVTQTPRYLIKTRGQQVTLSCSPISGHRSVSWYQQTPGQGLQFLFEYFSETQRNKGNFPGRFSGRQFSNSRSEMNVSTLELGDSALYLCASSRDPGKDTQYFGPGTRLTVL.

V gene TRBV5-4 combines with J gene TRBJ1-2; D is uncertain. This CDR3 region has 14 residues. Trimming shortened V by 1 base and J by 1 base, and 8 bases separated the two germline ends. Germline V gives CDR1 SGHNT, CDR2 YYREEE (reference sequence). The CDR3 DNA is TGTGCCAGCAGCTTGTGGGGTGTTAACTATGGCTACACCTTC. Translation gives CASSLWGVNYGYTF.